These 29 T cell receptor beta chains originate from one sample sequenced in a study of human T cells and chemical hapten exposure. TCRdb re-analysed the RACE reads in MiXCR, keeping a single row per CDR3 protein. This sample has 35,000 to 45,000 distinct CDR3 sequences, with 8% to 9% found just once. Time point specified: patch test 2, 6 weeks after DPC sensitization. Documented treatment: therapeutic diphenylcyclopropenone sensitization with weekly scalp DPC. The specimen comprised whole blood, sampled in connection with sensitization to the hapten diphenylcyclopropenone (DPC). These receptors originate from a middle-aged woman with alopecia areata. Some clones in this sample may be carry-over from other donors' samples.

This clonotype occurred many times. The genes are TRBV2 and TRBJ2-2; no clear D. The CDR3 loop spans 15 amino acids. V shed 4 bases and J shed 3 bases, with 12 bases lying between them. Germline-derived CDR1 and CDR2 are SNHLY and FYNNEI. For the CDR3, the DNA is TGTGCCAGCAGTGCCCAGGCCCATGACACCGGGGAGCTGTTTTTT. Translation: CASSAQAHDTGELFF.

Many counts were recorded for this clonotype. The chain recombines TRBV30 with TRBJ1-4, with D unresolved. The CDR3 sequence is 13 residues long. The V and J ends lost 0 bases and 10 bases respectively, with 12 bases between them. CDR1 is GTSNPN and CDR2 is SVGIG in the germline V gene (reference sequence). CDR3 in amino acids: CAWSVSHNGKLFF. The CDR3 DNA is TGTGCCTGGAGTGTATCGCACAACGGAAAACTGTTTTTT.

This clonotype has ten or more counts. The chain couples TRBV6-5 to TRBJ2-1; D perhaps matches TRBD2 (6 bases). CDR3 size: 15 residues. From germline, CDR1 is MNHEY and CDR2 SVGAGI. Trimming removed 5 bases from V and 7 bases from J, with 18 bases in between. CDR3 coding DNA: TGTGCCAGCAGTCCCGGGCAGTACGGGGGTAATGAGCAGTTCTTC. Protein: CASSPGQYGGNEQFF.

The chain combines TRBV6-2 or TRBV6-3 with TRBJ2-7, with D tentatively TRBD1 (5 bases). Germline CDR1 MNHEY, CDR2 SVGEGT. The CDR3 consists of 14 residues. The germline V and J ends were trimmed by 2 bases and 0 bases, with 8 bases remaining between them. This chain's CDR3 is CASSYEQVSYEQYF. The CDR3 DNA is TGTGCCAGCAGTTACGAACAGGTCTCCTACGAGCAGTACTTC.

The sample holds many counts of this clonotype. The chain joins TRBV7-6 to TRBJ2-2; 15 bases line up with TRBD2. The CDR3 runs to 18 residues. V shed 5 bases and J 6 bases; nucleotides not matched to a gene: 10. Looked up from germline, CDR1 is SGHVS and CDR2 is FNYEAQ. The CDR3 loop reads CASSPGTSGGKAPGELFF. In DNA, the CDR3 is TGTGCCAGCAGCCCCGGGACTAGCGGGGGGAAAGCACCCGGGGAGCTGTTTTTT. Supplemented by reference TRBV7-6 and TRBJ2-2, the full variable domain reads GAGVSQSPRYKVTKRGQDVALRCDPISGHVSLYWYRQALGQGPEFLTYFNYEAQQDKSGLPNDRFSAERPEGSISTLTIQRTEQRDSAMYRCASSPGTSGGKAPGELFFGEGSRLTVL.

This clonotype has at least ten counts. The chain recombines TRBV12-3 or TRBV12-4 with TRBJ1-5; D is possibly TRBD1 (5 bases). V lost 4 bases, J lost 6 bases, and 10 bases lay in between. The CDR3 consists of 13 residues. The CDR3 protein is CASSSGLSQPQHF. The CDR3 DNA reads as TGTGCCAGCAGTTCAGGGTTGAGTCAGCCCCAGCATTTT.

There are many counts of this clonotype. The chain recombines TRBV2 with TRBJ1-6, with 10 bases aligning to TRBD1. The CDR3 sequence is 18 residues long. Unmatched junction bases numbered 16, after V lost 4 bases and J lost 10 bases. Germline V gene sequence: CDR1 SNHLY, CDR2 FYNNEI. The CDR3 DNA reads TGTGCCAGCAGTGCTCACCGGGCGGGACAGGGGCTCGGATCACCCCTCCACTTT. Its protein product is CASSAHRAGQGLGSPLHF.

This clonotype was detected ten times or more. The gene calls are TRBV4-2 and TRBJ2-1; either TRBD1 or TRBD2 may fit D (7 bases each). The germline V gene has CDR1 LGHNA and CDR2 YNFKEQ. V was pared by 0 bases and J by 6 bases, with 12 bases between. This CDR3 is built from 15 residues. The CDR3 loop reads CASSQDQGGANEQFF. Written as DNA, the CDR3 is TGTGCCAGCAGCCAAGATCAGGGGGGGGCCAATGAGCAGTTCTTC.

This clonotype was observed at least ten times. The chain joins TRBV20-1 to TRBJ1-3, with D uncertain. Germline CDR1 and CDR2: DFQATT and SNEGSKA (reference sequence). The ends were cut back, 4 bases at V and 1 base at J, with 11 bases in the middle. This CDR3 contains 14 residues. This CDR3 reads CSAKSLTSGNTIYF. In nucleotides, the CDR3 is TGCAGTGCTAAGTCTTTGACTTCTGGAAACACCATATATTTT.

This clonotype was observed many times. The V call is TRBV7-6, the J call TRBJ2-1, with 8 bases identical to TRBD2. CDR3 length: 16 residues. The germline gives CDR1 SGHVS, CDR2 FNYEAQ. The V segment lost 7 bases and the J segment 7 bases; nucleotides outside the gene matches: 15. The CDR3 sequence: CASTEIRGGTVNEQFF. The CDR3, as DNA: TGTGCCAGCACCGAGATTCGGGGGGGCACGGTGAATGAGCAGTTCTTC.

This clonotype occurred many times. The J gene is TRBJ2-3, the V gene TRBV3-1; D gene uncertain. The CDR3 spans 11 residues. CDR1 is LGHDT and CDR2 is YNNKEL in the germline V gene (reference sequence). Trimming removed 5 bases from V and 6 bases from J, with 6 bases in between. The DNA for the CDR3 is TGTGCCAGCAGCTCAGCGGATACGCAGTATTTT. Protein product: CASSSADTQYF.

This clonotype showed up many times. The chain carries TRBV6-5 and TRBJ2-7; 7 bases are shared with TRBD1. The CDR3 covers 12 residues. CDR1 and CDR2 (germline): MNHEY, SVGAGI. V gave up 5 bases and J gave up 5 bases; unmatched junction bases: 3. CDR3 sequence: CASSQGVNEQYF. CDR3 sequence (DNA): TGTGCCAGCAGTCAGGGGGTCAACGAGCAGTACTTC.

At least ten counts were recorded for this clonotype. CDR3 sequence: CASSEISGPSYGYTF. CDR3 coding DNA: TGTGCCAGCAGTGAAATCTCCGGACCGAGCTATGGCTACACCTTC. The chain combines TRBV2 with TRBJ1-2; unclear D gene. Trimming pared 2 bases from V and 4 bases from J, leaving 14 bases between. CDR3 length: 15 residues. In germline, CDR1 is SNHLY, CDR2 FYNNEI.

This clonotype was counted only a few times. The chain joins TRBV15 to TRBJ2-2; D is perhaps TRBD1 or TRBD2 (6 bases each). Germline V gene sequence: CDR1 LNHNV, CDR2 YYDKDF (reference sequence). V was cut by 0 bases and J by 9 bases, with 11 bases left in between. The CDR3 has 14 residues. CDR3 sequence (DNA): TGTGCCACCAGCAGAGACAGGGGAGGTTGGGAGCTGTTTTTT. As protein: CATSRDRGGWELFF. Full variable domain (rest looked up from reference TRBV15 and TRBJ2-2): DAMVIQNPRYQVTQFGKPVTLSCSQTLNHNVMYWYQQKSSQAPKLLFHYYDKDFNNEADTPDNFQSRRPNTSFCFLDIRSPGLGDTAMYLCATSRDRGGWELFFGEGSRLTVL.

In this sample, this clonotype turned up many times. The chain uses TRBV20-1 and TRBJ2-3; TRBD2 aligns across 7 bases. Per germline, CDR1 DFQATT and CDR2 SNEGSKA (reference sequence). There are 14 residues in the CDR3. V gave up 7 bases and J gave up 1 base; unmatched junction bases: 8. In DNA form, the CDR3 reads TGCAGTGGAAGGGGTCTAGCGGGCACAGATACGCAGTATTTT. Translation gives CSGRGLAGTDTQYF.

This sequence joins TRBV30 and TRBJ1-4; D possibly corresponds to TRBD1 (6 bases). Germline CDR1 GTSNPN, CDR2 SVGIG (reference sequence). This CDR3 is 11 amino acids long. Trimming took 3 bases from V and 13 from J, leaving 12 bases between them. The CDR3 coding sequence is TGTGCCTGGAGGGAACAGGGATCACTGTTTTTT. Encoded protein: CAWREQGSLFF.

This chain uses TRBV6-6 with TRBJ2-2; TRBD1 aligns across 8 bases. V trimming: 2 bases; J trimming: 7 bases; junction bases outside the gene matches: 12. The CDR3 is 17 residues long. CDR1 is MNHNY and CDR2 is SVGAGI in the germline V gene (reference sequence). This chain's CDR3 is CASSYGVQGAGSGELFF. The DNA of the CDR3 is TGTGCCAGCAGTTACGGGGTGCAGGGGGCTGGGAGCGGGGAGCTGTTTTTT.

With respect to this clonotype: This may come from a read error, since a much larger clone is one base off. This rearrangement joins TRBV9 to TRBJ2-3, with D perhaps TRBD2 (5 bases). The CDR3 has 16 residues. Germline lookup yields CDR1 SGDLS and CDR2 YYNGEE. Trimming pared 0 bases from V and 6 bases from J, leaving 17 bases between. For the CDR3, the DNA is TGTGCCAGCAGCGTAGGAAGGCGGACTCTGGGGGATACGCAGTATTTT. It is translated as CASSVGRRTLGDTQYF.

This clonotype appeared many times. The chain uses TRBV7-9 and TRBJ2-1; D may be TRBD1 (8 bases). The CDR3 length is 18 residues. Per germline, CDR1 SEHNR and CDR2 FQNEAQ (reference sequence). V was shortened by 7 bases and J by 2 bases, with 24 bases between the two germline ends. The CDR3 is CASTHTGGAGAAYNEQFF. The CDR3 nucleotides read TGTGCCAGCACCCACACAGGGGGGGCGGGGGCCGCCTACAATGAGCAGTTCTTC.

This clonotype was seen repeatedly, ten times or more. V usage is TRBV6-2 or TRBV6-3 and J usage is TRBJ1-4, with unresolved D. This CDR3 contains 13 residues. Deletions cut 7 bases from V and 0 bases from J, with 6 bases between. The V gene's germline CDR1 is MNHEY and CDR2 SVGEGT. CDR3 region: CASKKPTNEKLFF. In DNA form, the CDR3 reads TGTGCCAGCAAAAAACCAACTAATGAAAAACTGTTTTTT.

This clonotype appeared many times. This sequence joins TRBV27 and TRBJ2-3; D is perhaps TRBD2 (7 bases). This CDR3 has 14 residues. Trimming removed 6 bases at V and 8 bases at J, with 18 bases between. Germline-derived CDR1 and CDR2 are MNHEY and SMNVEV (reference sequence). The CDR3 loop is CASSRHGGPATQYF. The DNA for the CDR3 is TGTGCCAGCAGCCGACACGGGGGGCCGGCTACGCAGTATTTT.

This clonotype was counted ten times or more. This chain connects TRBV4-3 to TRBJ2-7; 10 bases are shared with TRBD2. Germline V CDR1 and CDR2: LGHNA, YSLEER. This CDR3 region has 16 residues. The V segment lost 1 base and the J segment 6 bases; nucleotides outside the gene matches: 9. This CDR3 reads CASSQVNSAGGPEQYF. Written as DNA, the CDR3 is TGCGCCAGCAGCCAAGTGAATTCAGCGGGGGGGCCCGAGCAGTACTTC.

This clonotype was found many times. The J gene is TRBJ1-3, the V gene TRBV28; D remains ambiguous. The CDR3 runs 16 residues. The V end lost 3 bases, the J end lost 3 bases, and 15 bases lay between the germline ends. Germline CDR1 MDHEN, CDR2 SYDVKM. The DNA of the CDR3 is TGTGCCAGCAGTTTTTCGGCGGAGGGAGGTGGAAACACCATATATTTT. Its protein is CASSFSAEGGGNTIYF.

A remark on this clonotype: This may stem from a read error, because a much larger clone lies one nucleotide away. This chain uses TRBV7-2 with TRBJ2-3; D is unclear. The CDR3 is 13 residues long. Germline V lookup: CDR1 SGHTA, CDR2 FQGNSA. CDR3 residues: CVSSFSGFGTQYF. In DNA, the CDR3 is TGTGTCAGCAGCTTCTCCGGGTTCGGTACGCAGTATTTT.

This clonotype was observed a handful of times. The CDR3 region is CASSFEGNQPQHF. The CDR3 DNA follows: TGTGCCAGCAGTTTTGAAGGGAATCAGCCCCAGCATTTT. This rearrangement joins TRBV12-3 or TRBV12-4 to TRBJ1-5; D call uncertain. The CDR3 loop spans 13 amino acids. The ends were cut back, 3 bases at V and 4 bases at J, with 7 bases in the middle.

This clonotype has at least ten counts. The chain joins TRBV5-1 to TRBJ2-7; D possibly corresponds to TRBD1 (6 bases). CDR1 and CDR2 from the germline V gene are SGHRS and YFSETQ. This CDR3 comprises 15 residues. V lost 4 bases to trimming and J lost 3 bases, with 17 bases between them. CDR3 coding DNA: TGCGCCAGCAGCGAAGAACAGGGATTGGGCTACGAGCAGTACTTC. Translating it yields CASSEEQGLGYEQYF. Combining the CDR3 with reference TRBV5-1 and TRBJ2-7 gives the whole variable domain KAGVTQTPRYLIKTRGQQVTLSCSPISGHRSVSWYQQTPGQGLQFLFEYFSETQRNKGNFPGRFSGRQFSNSRSEMNVSTLELGDSALYLCASSEEQGLGYEQYFGPGTRLTVT.

At least ten counts were recorded for this clonotype. The chain has TRBV7-9 and TRBJ2-1, with a weak D call TRBD1 (5 bases). The germline gives CDR1 SEHNR, CDR2 FQNEAQ (reference sequence). V was cut by 1 base and J by 2 bases, with 15 bases left in between. The CDR3 runs 17 residues. The CDR3 DNA reads TGTGCCAGCAGCTTAGTGGTTCCAGGGATCCCCTACAATGAGCAGTTCTTC. Translation: CASSLVVPGIPYNEQFF.

This clonotype was counted only a few times. The chain employs TRBV6-5 and TRBJ2-7; 11 bases agree with TRBD1. Germline-derived CDR1 and CDR2 are MNHEY and SVGAGI. The CDR3 is made up of 14 amino acids. Trimming at V came to 5 bases and at J to 3 bases, leaving 3 bases not matched to a gene. CDR3 nucleotides: TGTGCCAGCAGTCGGGACAGGGGGGACTACGAGCAGTACTTC. Amino acid sequence: CASSRDRGDYEQYF.

This clonotype was recorded many times. The chain is built from TRBV27 and TRBJ2-7; 7 bases map to TRBD1. The CDR3 has 19 residues. Germline loops: CDR1 MNHEY, CDR2 SMNVEV (reference sequence). V gave up 4 bases and J gave up 0 bases; unmatched junction bases: 18. The CDR3, as DNA: TGTGCCAGCAGTTCAACTAAAACCGGGACAGCCTTTCCCTCCTACGAGCAGTACTTC. This encodes CASSSTKTGTAFPSYEQYF.